Following are 7 T cell receptor beta chains from one sample sequenced in a study of blood T cell repertoires in COVID-19. The protocol was immunoSEQ multiplex PCR, while the TCRdb copy is restricted to in-frame clones and leaves out a portion. The sample includes about 100,000 clones, roughly nine tenths of them seen just once. Sequencing was carried out using peripheral blood. These receptors were collected from a human donor in a cohort sampled during active COVID-19.

The V call is TRBV19, the J call TRBJ1-1, with D possibly being TRBD1 (6 bases). V dropped 3 bases and J dropped 5 bases, with 10 bases sitting between them. CDR1 and CDR2 from the germline V gene are LNHDA and SQIVND (reference sequence). The CDR3 covers 13 residues. The CDR3 DNA sequence: TGTGCCAGTAGTATTTTAGGGGGTACTGAAGCTTTCTTT. Amino acid sequence: CASSILGGTEAFF.

V usage is TRBV5-1 and J usage is TRBJ2-7; 10 bases match TRBD1. The V gene's germline CDR1 is SGHRS and CDR2 YFSETQ. The CDR3 length is 16 residues. The trim removed 0 bases at V and 4 bases at J, leaving 7 bases unmatched. CDR3 sequence: CASSLAAGTGAYEQYF. The CDR3 DNA reads as TGCGCCAGCAGCTTGGCAGCCGGGACAGGGGCATACGAGCAGTACTTC.

The chain recombines TRBV2 with TRBJ2-3; 13 bases agree with TRBD2. CDR3 length: 18 amino acids. Trimming took 5 bases from V and 4 from J; bases not matched to a gene: 12. Germline V gene data show CDR1 as SNHLY and CDR2 as FYNNEI. CDR3 nucleotides: TGTGCCAGCAGTTCCAATGGACTAGCGGGAGTGGGGGCAGATACGCAGTATTTT. It yields the protein CASSSNGLAGVGADTQYF.

V usage is TRBV19 and J usage is TRBJ2-7; no firm D call. The germline V gene has CDR1 LNHDA and CDR2 SQIVND (reference sequence). The CDR3 extends over 13 amino acids. Deletions cut 5 bases from V and 1 base from J, with 9 bases between. The CDR3 spells CASSPSPSYEQYF. The DNA for the CDR3 is TGTGCCAGTAGTCCGAGTCCGTCCTACGAGCAGTACTTC.

The chain is built from TRBV7-9 and TRBJ2-1; 10 positions match TRBD2. The V gene's germline CDR1 is SEHNR and CDR2 FQNEAQ (reference sequence). The CDR3 sequence is 16 residues long. The trim removed 2 bases at V and 8 bases at J, leaving 9 bases unmatched. In nucleotides, the CDR3 is TGTGCCAGCAGCTTATCGGCCTCTAGCGGGGGTTATGAGCAGTTCTTC. This encodes CASSLSASSGGYEQFF.

This chain joins TRBV11-2 and TRBJ1-2; the match to TRBD1 covers 10 bases. This CDR3 is 15 amino acids long. Losses at the gene ends were 2 bases for V and 7 bases for J; bases not matched to a gene: 7. Germline loops: CDR1 SGHAT, CDR2 FQNNGV. CDR3 sequence: CASSLQRGQGIGYTF. The CDR3 nucleotides read TGTGCCAGCAGCTTACAGAGGGGACAGGGGATTGGCTACACCTTC.

The V gene is TRBV6-5, the J gene TRBJ1-3, with D possibly matching TRBD1 (5 bases). The V gene lost 4 bases and the J gene lost 4 bases, with 17 bases spanning the gap. The CDR3 contains 16 residues. Germline CDR1 is MNHEY and CDR2 is SVGAGI. The CDR3 DNA sequence: TGTGCCAGCAGTTGGAATGGAGGGGTTGAAGGAAACACCATATATTTT. The encoded protein is CASSWNGGVEGNTIYF.